This entry lists 32 T cell receptor beta chains sequenced from one sample in a study of blood T cell repertoires in COVID-19. Measured with immunoSEQ multiplex PCR; TCRdb has only the in-frame clones, and not every one. This table has 100,000 to 140,000 clones, about 90% appearing once. The sequencing input was peripheral blood. The receptors shown here come from a woman aged 30 to 39 with acute or convalescent COVID-19.

The CDR3: CASSANLRDYGYTF. Here the CDR3 DNA reads TGCGCCAGCAGCGCCAACCTCAGGGACTATGGCTACACCTTC. V and J are TRBV5-1 and TRBJ1-2; D possibly corresponds to TRBD1 (5 bases). In germline, CDR1 is SGHRS, CDR2 YFSETQ. Trimming removed 4 bases from V and 3 bases from J, with 13 bases in between. This CDR3 comprises 14 residues.

The genes are TRBV18 and TRBJ2-1; 8 bases map to TRBD1. From germline, CDR1 is KGHSH and CDR2 LQKENI. This CDR3 spans 14 amino acids. V lost 3 bases and J lost 3; bases outside the gene matches: 1. CDR3 protein: CASSPGQDYNEQFF. As DNA, the CDR3 is TGTGCCAGCTCACCGGGACAGGACTACAATGAGCAGTTCTTC.

The J gene is TRBJ2-3, the V gene TRBV30; D remains ambiguous. CDR1 and CDR2 from the germline V gene are GTSNPN and SVGIG (reference sequence). Trimming left V 2 bases short and J 1 base short, with 10 bases between. The CDR3 is 14 residues long. CDR3 sequence (DNA): TGTGCCTGGAGTCCCGGGTGGGGCACAGATACGCAGTATTTT. The encoded protein is CAWSPGWGTDTQYF.

This clone was seen a few times. The chain recombines TRBV29-1 with TRBJ1-4; D gene ambiguous. CDR1 and CDR2 from the germline V gene are SQVTM and ANQGSEA. Trimming took 2 bases from V and 7 from J, leaving 5 bases between them. The CDR3 sequence is 11 residues long. The chain's CDR3 is CSVETGEKLFF. CDR3 nucleotides: TGCAGCGTTGAAACCGGTGAAAAACTGTTTTTT.

This chain uses TRBV6-2 or TRBV6-3 with TRBJ1-5; 9 positions agree with TRBD1. With V trimmed by 5 bases and J by 2 bases, 7 bases remained unmatched. The CDR3 totals 16 residues. In germline, CDR1 is MNHEY, CDR2 SVGEGT. CDR3 in DNA: TGTGCCAGCAGTCGTATACAGGGGGCTGGCAATCAGCCCCAGCATTTT. It encodes CASSRIQGAGNQPQHF.

This chain uses TRBV4-3 with TRBJ2-7, with 8 nucleotides matching TRBD1. The CDR3 is made up of 17 amino acids. The trim removed 0 bases at V and 0 bases at J, leaving 7 bases unmatched. CDR1 and CDR2 (germline): LGHNA, YSLEER. DNA of the CDR3: TGCGCCAGCAGCCAAGATCGACAGGGGCCCACCTCCTACGAGCAGTACTTC. It translates to CASSQDRQGPTSYEQYF.

J is TRBJ1-4 and V is TRBV13; perhaps TRBD1 as D (5 bases). CDR1 and CDR2 from the germline V gene are PRHDT and FYEKMQ (reference sequence). Trimming pared 0 bases from V and 7 bases from J, leaving 6 bases between. CDR3 length: 13 residues. The CDR3 region is CASSLGTVEKLFF. Written as DNA, the CDR3 is TGTGCCAGCAGCTTAGGGACAGTTGAAAAACTGTTTTTT.

This rearrangement joins TRBV9 to TRBJ1-6; no clear D. CDR1 and CDR2 (germline): SGDLS, YYNGEE. The CDR3 consists of 16 residues. Trimming shortened V by 0 bases and J by 7 bases, and 14 bases separated the two germline ends. This CDR3 is CASSVGDTTGNSPLHF. The CDR3 DNA follows: TGTGCCAGCAGCGTAGGTGACACTACGGGGAATTCACCCCTCCACTTT. The whole variable domain, remainder taken from reference TRBV9 and TRBJ1-6, is DSGVTQTPKHLITATGQRVTLRCSPRSGDLSVYWYQQSLDQGLQFLIQYYNGEERAKGNILERFSAQQFPDLHSELNLSSLELGDSALYFCASSVGDTTGNSPLHFGNGTRLTVT.

The CDR3 coding sequence is TGCGCCAGCAGCCTCACGGCGGGTGGACAGCCCCAGCATTTT. Translating gives CASSLTAGGQPQHF. The chain combines TRBV5-1 with TRBJ1-5; no clear D. Looked up from germline, CDR1 is SGHRS and CDR2 is YFSETQ. Trimming left V 4 bases short and J 7 bases short, with 15 bases between. CDR3 length: 14 amino acids. The full variable domain, in which reference TRBV5-1 and TRBJ1-5 provide the parts outside the CDR3, is KAGVTQTPRYLIKTRGQQVTLSCSPISGHRSVSWYQQTPGQGLQFLFEYFSETQRNKGNFPGRFSGRQFSNSRSEMNVSTLELGDSALYLCASSLTAGGQPQHFGDGTRLSIL.

This sequence joins TRBV4-2 and TRBJ1-5; 8 bases map to TRBD1. The CDR3 runs 16 residues. J lost 2 bases, V lost 3 bases, and 6 bases had no gene match. The germline V gene encodes CDR1 LGHNA and CDR2 YNFKEQ. The CDR3 loop is CASSHTGGGGNQPQHF. CDR3 DNA: TGTGCCAGCAGCCATACAGGGGGTGGGGGCAATCAGCCCCAGCATTTT.

In DNA, the CDR3 is TGTGCCAGCAGCCAAACCCCGGGACTAGCGGGACAGCAGTTCTTC. It encodes CASSQTPGLAGQQFF. This chain connects TRBV3-1 (or the pseudogene TRBV3-2) to TRBJ2-1; the match to TRBD2 covers 13 bases. With 2 bases clipped from V and 11 bases from J, the junction kept 6 bases outside the gene matches. The CDR3 spans 15 residues. CDR1 is LGHDT, CDR2 YNNKEL, per germline (reference sequence).

This clone was seen just once. In DNA, the CDR3 is TGTGCCAGTAGTATTCTGGCAGGTAATGAGCAGTTCTTC. This encodes CASSILAGNEQFF. This chain connects TRBV19 to TRBJ2-1; D gene unclear. The germline gives CDR1 LNHDA, CDR2 SQIVND (reference sequence). The CDR3 runs to 13 residues. Trimming took off 3 bases at V and 7 bases at J, with 10 bases between the two ends.

This rearrangement joins TRBV27 to TRBJ2-7, with 7 bases aligning to TRBD1. The CDR3 has 15 amino acids. Germline CDR1 reads MNHEY; CDR2 reads SMNVEV (reference sequence). Unmatched junction bases numbered 9, after V lost 7 bases and J lost 0 bases. The CDR3 DNA reads TGTGCCAGCACCTCGACCGGGGACAGCTCCTACGAGCAGTACTTC. Encoded protein: CASTSTGDSSYEQYF.

This clone was seen a single time. In DNA form, the CDR3 reads TGCGCCAGCAGCCAAGCCGGGGGTACCATAGGTAATCAGCCCCAGCATTTT. This codes for CASSQAGGTIGNQPQHF. The gene calls are TRBV4-1 and TRBJ1-5; a weak D match, TRBD1 (5 bases). Germline CDR1 MGHRA, CDR2 YSYEKL. The CDR3 totals 17 residues. Trimming shortened V by 1 base and J by 4 bases, and 17 bases separated the two germline ends.

This rearrangement joins TRBV4-3 to TRBJ2-3; unclear D gene. This CDR3 is 14 amino acids long. Germline V CDR1 and CDR2: LGHNA, YSLEER. Deletions cut 4 bases from V and 5 bases from J, with 13 bases between. CDR3 coding DNA: TGCGCCAGCAGCCCGACGGTAAGCGTAGATACGCAGTATTTT. Encoded protein: CASSPTVSVDTQYF.

V gene TRBV19 combines with J gene TRBJ1-3, with TRBD1 as a possible D gene (5 bases). The CDR3 loop spans 15 amino acids. V was clipped by 5 bases and J by 0 bases, with 11 bases between them. Germline assignment: CDR1 LNHDA and CDR2 SQIVND (reference sequence). The CDR3 is CASSSSGFSGNTIYF. CDR3 nucleotides: TGTGCCAGTAGTTCTTCAGGGTTCTCTGGAAACACCATATATTTT.

This clone was counted a single time. This chain joins TRBV19 and TRBJ1-5, with 10 bases fitting TRBD1. CDR3 length: 15 residues. V was clipped by 6 bases and J by 5 bases; unmatched bases: 7. Germline V gene data show CDR1 as LNHDA and CDR2 as SQIVND (reference sequence). The CDR3 DNA follows: TGTGCCAGTAGGCCAAGACAGGGGGCATATCAGCCCCAGCATTTT. As protein: CASRPRQGAYQPQHF. Supplemented by reference TRBV19 and TRBJ1-5, the full variable domain reads DGGITQSPKYLFRKEGQNVTLSCEQNLNHDAMYWYRQDPGQGLRLIYYSQIVNDFQKGDIAEGYSVSREKKESFPLTVTSAQKNPTAFYLCASRPRQGAYQPQHFGDGTRLSIL.

This clone was counted between two and nine times. V is TRBV19 and J is TRBJ1-5, with D perhaps TRBD1 (5 bases). Germline CDR1 is LNHDA and CDR2 is SQIVND (reference sequence). CDR3 length equals 15 residues. V lost 5 bases to trimming and J lost 3 bases, with 14 bases between them. This CDR3 reads CASSRDSRVNQPQHF. The CDR3 region has the DNA TGTGCCAGTAGTCGAGACTCCAGGGTCAATCAGCCCCAGCATTTT.

This clone appeared a few times. This chain connects TRBV27 to TRBJ1-5, with D unclear. Trimming shortened V by 3 bases and J by 9 bases, and 12 bases separated the two germline ends. The CDR3 runs to 13 residues. Germline CDR1 and CDR2: MNHEY and SMNVEV (reference sequence). For the CDR3, the DNA is TGTGCCAGCAGTTTCCGGGGAGGTGTGCCCCAGCATTTT. Its protein product is CASSFRGGVPQHF.

J is TRBJ2-5 and V is TRBV10-3; TRBD2 agrees at 7 bases. This CDR3 has 15 residues. Unmatched junction bases numbered 11, after V lost 6 bases and J lost 4 bases. Germline V CDR1 and CDR2: ENHRY, SYGVKD. CDR3 coding DNA: TGTGCCATCAGCCTCGCCGGGACTAATAGAGAGACCCAGTACTTC. Its translation is CAISLAGTNRETQYF.

This chain connects TRBV11-2 to TRBJ1-1; weak D call: TRBD1 (6 bases). This CDR3 comprises 12 residues. Trimming shortened V by 5 bases and J by 10 bases, and 14 bases separated the two germline ends. Germline assignment: CDR1 SGHAT and CDR2 FQNNGV. The CDR3 nucleotides read TGTGCCAGCAGCCCAGGACAGAGGGGAGCTTTCTTT. It encodes CASSPGQRGAFF. Using reference TRBV11-2 and TRBJ1-1 for the parts outside the CDR3, the full variable domain is EAGVAQSPRYKIIEKRQSVAFWCNPISGHATLYWYQQILGQGPKLLIQFQNNGVVDDSQLPKDRFSAERLKGVDSTLKIQPAKLEDSAVYLCASSPGQRGAFFGQGTRLTVV.

This chain connects TRBV13 to TRBJ2-7; D possibly corresponds to TRBD2 (6 bases). There are 15 residues in the CDR3. CDR1 and CDR2 from the germline V gene are PRHDT and FYEKMQ (reference sequence). V was trimmed by 3 bases and J by 0 bases, leaving 12 bases between them. The CDR3 protein is CASSLGGGLSYEQYF. CDR3 bases: TGTGCCAGCAGCTTGGGGGGTGGCCTCTCCTACGAGCAGTACTTC.

V gene TRBV5-1 combines with J gene TRBJ1-1; 8 bases match TRBD1. The CDR3 sequence is 15 residues long. Germline V gives CDR1 SGHRS, CDR2 YFSETQ. V was pared by 4 bases and J by 1 base, with 6 bases of the junction left unmatched. The CDR3 protein is CASSTTGVGNTEAFF. CDR3 nucleotide sequence: TGCGCCAGCAGCACGACAGGGGTGGGGAACACTGAAGCTTTCTTT.

CDR3 in DNA: TGTGCCAGCAGTTTCGGGTCGGGGATGAACACTGAAGCTTTCTTT. Translation gives CASSFGSGMNTEAFF. The rearrangement joins TRBV28 to TRBJ1-1; D is undetermined. CDR1 and CDR2 (germline): MDHEN, SYDVKM. The V end lost 3 bases, the J end lost 0 bases, and 11 bases lay between the germline ends. This CDR3 has 15 residues.

The chain employs TRBV7-2 and TRBJ2-5, with 7 bases identical to TRBD2. V lost 4 bases and J lost 4; bases outside the gene matches: 12. The CDR3 loop spans 16 amino acids. CDR1 and CDR2 from the germline V gene are SGHTA and FQGNSA. The CDR3 region has the DNA TGTGCCAGCAGCTCCCCAATTACGAGGGAGGGAGAGACCCAGTACTTC. This sequence encodes CASSSPITREGETQYF. The full variable domain, in which reference TRBV7-2 and TRBJ2-5 provide the parts outside the CDR3, is GAGVSQSPSNKVTEKGKDVELRCDPISGHTALYWYRQSLGQGLEFLIYFQGNSAPDKSGLPSDRFSAERTGGSVSTLTIQRTQQEDSAVYLCASSSPITREGETQYFGPGTRLLVL.

This rearrangement joins TRBV7-2 to TRBJ1-1; perhaps TRBD1 as D (6 bases). The CDR3 is 14 residues long. Trimming pared 1 base from V and 1 base from J, leaving 7 bases between. Germline V gene sequence: CDR1 SGHTA, CDR2 FQGNSA. CDR3 loop: CASSLGTENTEAFF. The CDR3 nucleotides are TGTGCCAGCAGCTTAGGGACAGAGAACACTGAAGCTTTCTTT.

This rearrangement joins TRBV7-9 to TRBJ1-2; TRBD1 agrees at 9 bases. Germline assignment: CDR1 SEHNR and CDR2 FQNEAQ (reference sequence). The length of the CDR3 is 16 residues. J lost 2 bases, V lost 1 base, and 5 bases had no gene match. The CDR3 is CASSLEGQGINYGYTF. In nucleotides, the CDR3 is TGTGCCAGCAGCTTAGAGGGACAGGGAATCAACTATGGCTACACCTTC.

The chain is built from TRBV7-6 and TRBJ2-7, with TRBD2 matching over 11 bases. The trim removed 3 bases at V and 4 bases at J, leaving 5 bases unmatched. Germline CDR1 and CDR2: SGHVS and FNYEAQ. This CDR3 spans 15 amino acids. The CDR3 nucleotides are TGTGCCAGCAGCTTCGAAGGGACTAGCGGTTACGAGCAGTACTTC. This gives the protein CASSFEGTSGYEQYF.

Regarding this clone: The sample has other DNA sequences that encode this CDR3 too. This chain links TRBV19 with TRBJ1-1, with unresolved D. From germline, CDR1 is LNHDA and CDR2 SQIVND (reference sequence). The CDR3 runs to 13 residues. Trimming stripped 4 bases from V and 0 bases from J, with 6 bases between. The CDR3, as DNA: TGTGCCAGTAGTACCACGGTGAACACTGAAGCTTTCTTT. This gives the protein CASSTTVNTEAFF.

V usage is TRBV7-9 and J usage is TRBJ2-4, with a tentative D call TRBD2 (7 bases). The germline V and J ends were trimmed by 7 bases and 7 bases, with 20 bases remaining between them. The V gene's germline CDR1 is SEHNR and CDR2 FQNEAQ (reference sequence). This CDR3 has 15 residues. DNA of the CDR3: TGTGCCAGCACCAAGGGGGGGGGTGCTTGGAACATTCAGTACTTC. It codes for CASTKGGGAWNIQYF. The complete variable domain, with remaining parts taken from reference TRBV7-9 and TRBJ2-4, reads DTGVSQNPRHKITKRGQNVTFRCDPISEHNRLYWYRQTLGQGPEFLTYFQNEAQLEKSRLLSDRFSAERPKGSFSTLEIQRTEQGDSAMYLCASTKGGGAWNIQYFGAGTRLSVL.

The chain employs TRBV4-3 and TRBJ2-1; 11 nucleotides match TRBD2. The CDR3 length is 15 residues. With 4 bases clipped from V and 7 bases from J, the junction kept 6 bases outside the gene matches. In germline, CDR1 is LGHNA, CDR2 YSLEER. CDR3 sequence (DNA): TGCGCCAGCAGCCTTAGGACTAGCGGGCCGAATGAGCAGTTCTTC. This sequence encodes CASSLRTSGPNEQFF.

The V gene is TRBV18, the J gene TRBJ2-3; 9 nucleotides line up with TRBD1. Germline V gene data show CDR1 as KGHSH and CDR2 as LQKENI. The V and J ends lost 0 bases and 3 bases, in that order; junction bases with no gene match: 1. This CDR3 has 15 amino acids. The CDR3 DNA reads as TGTGCCAGCTCACCACCCGGGACAGGGACAGATACGCAGTATTTT. Amino acids: CASSPPGTGTDTQYF. Looking up the rest from reference TRBV18 and TRBJ2-3 gives the full variable domain: NAGVMQNPRHLVRRRGQEARLRCSPMKGHSHVYWYRQLPEEGLKFMVYLQKENIIDESGMPKERFSAEFPKEGPSILRIQQVVRGDSAAYFCASSPPGTGTDTQYFGPGTRLTVL.